The rows below give T cell receptor beta chains drawn from one sample of a study of human T cells and chemical hapten exposure. Via MiXCR, TCRdb re-called the reads, giving one row per CDR3 protein. Seen here are about 120,000 distinct CDR3 sequences, more than 8.5% observed once, and the top ten hold around 1.4%. Sequences were obtained from whole blood. The receptors here all came from a human donor in good health. Some clones in this sample may be carry-over from other donors' samples. The CDR3 runs from the conserved cysteine through the conserved F or W. Fields, in order: clone size, D gene, V gene, J gene, CDR3 DNA, CDR3 protein. D genes are given only for firm matches. Clone size is stated in some rows and not others, as once, few, many or a class when expanded.

clone_size: many
d_call: TRBD1
v_call: TRBV14
j_call: TRBJ1-6
cdr3_nt: TGTGCCAGCAGCCGAGGGACAGACTATAATTCACCCCTCCACTTT
cdr3_aa: CASSRGTDYNSPLHF

clone_size: -
d_call: TRBD1
v_call: TRBV7-3
j_call: TRBJ1-1
cdr3_nt: TGTGCCAGCAGGCGGGGGACAGGGGATGAAGCTTTCTTT
cdr3_aa: CASRRGTGDEAFF

clone_size: many
d_call: TRBD1
v_call: TRBV7-2
j_call: TRBJ2-3
cdr3_nt: TGTGCCAGCAGCTTAGCCCACGTCCGGATCCGTACAGGGGGCGGCGATACGCAGTATTTT
cdr3_aa: CASSLAHVRIRTGGGDTQYF

clone_size: few
d_call: TRBD1
v_call: TRBV5-1
j_call: TRBJ1-4
cdr3_nt: TGCGCCAGCAGCCCCGGGACAGACGACGAAAAACTGTTTTTT
cdr3_aa: CASSPGTDDEKLFF

clone_size: many
d_call: -
v_call: TRBV6-5
j_call: TRBJ1-2
cdr3_nt: TGTGCCAGCAAGCCTGCAGGGTTATACTATGGCTACACCTTC
cdr3_aa: CASKPAGLYYGYTF

clone_size: many
d_call: -
v_call: TRBV29-1
j_call: TRBJ1-2
cdr3_nt: TGCAGCGTTGACAGGGGATATGGCTACACCTTC
cdr3_aa: CSVDRGYGYTF

clone_size: -
d_call: -
v_call: TRBV4-2
j_call: TRBJ1-6
cdr3_nt: TGTGCCAGCAGCCAAGATAGGGATTCACCCCTCCACTTT
cdr3_aa: CASSQDRDSPLHF

clone_size: -
d_call: -
v_call: TRBV29-1
j_call: TRBJ2-4
cdr3_nt: TGCAGCGTTGTGGGATCTTCGGACATTCAGTACTTC
cdr3_aa: CSVVGSSDIQYF

clone_size: -
d_call: -
v_call: TRBV12-3/TRBV12-4
j_call: TRBJ1-6
cdr3_nt: TGTGCCAGCAGTTCCCGGGAGTACGGTTCACCCCTCCACTTT
cdr3_aa: CASSSREYGSPLHF

clone_size: -
d_call: -
v_call: TRBV7-2
j_call: TRBJ1-1
cdr3_nt: TGTGCCAGCAGCTTAGCGGCTTCAGGGGAAATAGCTTTCTTT
cdr3_aa: CASSLAASGEIAFF

clone_size: many
d_call: -
v_call: TRBV7-9
j_call: TRBJ2-7
cdr3_nt: TGTGCCAGCAGCGAACAGGGTTACGAGCAGTACTTC
cdr3_aa: CASSEQGYEQYF

clone_size: -
d_call: -
v_call: TRBV19
j_call: TRBJ1-2
cdr3_nt: TGTGCCAGTAGTAGAGAAACCTATGGCTACACCTTC
cdr3_aa: CASSRETYGYTF

clone_size: few
d_call: TRBD2
v_call: TRBV6-6
j_call: TRBJ2-7
cdr3_nt: TGTGCCAGCAGTTACTCGGGGGGGGAGAGCTCCTACGAGCAGTACTTC
cdr3_aa: CASSYSGGESSYEQYF

clone_size: -
d_call: TRBD2
v_call: TRBV20-1
j_call: TRBJ2-3
cdr3_nt: TGCAGTGCTAGAGATCTGGGCGGGAGTTCAGTTACGCAGTATTTT
cdr3_aa: CSARDLGGSSVTQYF

clone_size: many
d_call: -
v_call: TRBV20-1
j_call: TRBJ1-2
cdr3_nt: TGCAGTGCTAGAGTGTGGGATAACTATGGCTACACCTTC
cdr3_aa: CSARVWDNYGYTF

clone_size: few
d_call: TRBD2
v_call: TRBV14
j_call: TRBJ2-5
cdr3_nt: TGTGCCAGCAGCCAAGATCGAAGACTAGCGGGAGACCAAGAGACCCAGTACTTC
cdr3_aa: CASSQDRRLAGDQETQYF

clone_size: -
d_call: TRBD1
v_call: TRBV27
j_call: TRBJ2-1
cdr3_nt: TGTGCCAGCAGAACGGACAGGGGGAAGGGGTTCTTC
cdr3_aa: CASRTDRGKGFF

clone_size: -
d_call: -
v_call: TRBV5-4
j_call: TRBJ2-1
cdr3_nt: TGTGCCAGCAGCTTAGCCCGGGACTCGATTTACAATGAGCAGTTCTTC
cdr3_aa: CASSLARDSIYNEQFF

clone_size: many
d_call: -
v_call: TRBV6-1
j_call: TRBJ2-2
cdr3_nt: TGTGCCAGCAGTGAAGTCCCACGAGGGACCGGGGAGCTGTTTTTT
cdr3_aa: CASSEVPRGTGELFF

clone_size: many
d_call: TRBD1
v_call: TRBV4-1
j_call: TRBJ1-1
cdr3_nt: TGCGCCAGCAGCCGGGGACAGGGTGGAATGTACACTGAAGCTTTCTTT
cdr3_aa: CASSRGQGGMYTEAFF

clone_size: many
d_call: TRBD1
v_call: TRBV5-1
j_call: TRBJ2-7
cdr3_nt: TGCGCCAGCAGCTTGGAAGCGACAGGGGGACGCTCCTACGAGCAGTACTTC
cdr3_aa: CASSLEATGGRSYEQYF

clone_size: many
d_call: -
v_call: TRBV2
j_call: TRBJ2-2
cdr3_nt: TGTGCCAGCAGTGAAGGGGGCCCCAACACCGGGGAGCTGTTTTTT
cdr3_aa: CASSEGGPNTGELFF

clone_size: few
d_call: -
v_call: TRBV7-9
j_call: TRBJ1-1
cdr3_nt: TGTGCCAGCAGTGAGGACGGTGAATTTGAAGCTTTCTTT
cdr3_aa: CASSEDGEFEAFF

clone_size: many
d_call: TRBD1
v_call: TRBV29-1
j_call: TRBJ2-3
cdr3_nt: TGCAGCGTCTTCCCTGGGGACAGTAGCACAGATACGCAGTATTTT
cdr3_aa: CSVFPGDSSTDTQYF